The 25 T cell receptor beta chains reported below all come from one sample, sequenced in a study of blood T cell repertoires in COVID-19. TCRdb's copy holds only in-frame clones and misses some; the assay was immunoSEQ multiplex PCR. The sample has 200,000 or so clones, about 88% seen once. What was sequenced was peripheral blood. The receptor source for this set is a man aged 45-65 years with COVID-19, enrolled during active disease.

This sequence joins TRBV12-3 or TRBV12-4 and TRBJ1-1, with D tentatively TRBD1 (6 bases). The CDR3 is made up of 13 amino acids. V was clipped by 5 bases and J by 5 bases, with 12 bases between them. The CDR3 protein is CASSINRETEAFF. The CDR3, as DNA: TGTGCCAGCAGTATAAACAGGGAAACTGAAGCTTTCTTT.

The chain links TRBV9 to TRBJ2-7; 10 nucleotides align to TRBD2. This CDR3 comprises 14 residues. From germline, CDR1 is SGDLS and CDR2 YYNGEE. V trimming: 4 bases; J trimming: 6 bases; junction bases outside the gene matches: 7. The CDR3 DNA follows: TGTGCCAGCAGCAAGAGCGGGGGGGCCGGCGAGCAGTACTTC. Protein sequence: CASSKSGGAGEQYF.

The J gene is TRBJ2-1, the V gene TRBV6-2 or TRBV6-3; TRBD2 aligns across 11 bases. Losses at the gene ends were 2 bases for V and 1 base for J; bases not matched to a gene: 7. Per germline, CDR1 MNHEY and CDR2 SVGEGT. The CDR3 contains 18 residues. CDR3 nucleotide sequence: TGTGCCAGCAGTTACCTCGGGACTAGCGGCATTTCCTACAATGAGCAGTTCTTC. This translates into CASSYLGTSGISYNEQFF.

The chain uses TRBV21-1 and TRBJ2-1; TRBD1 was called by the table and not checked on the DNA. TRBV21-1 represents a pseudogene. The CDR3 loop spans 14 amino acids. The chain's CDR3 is CASSPSPGGNEQFF. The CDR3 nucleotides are TGTGCCAGCAGCCCTTCCCCAGGGGGCAATGAGCAGTTCTTC.

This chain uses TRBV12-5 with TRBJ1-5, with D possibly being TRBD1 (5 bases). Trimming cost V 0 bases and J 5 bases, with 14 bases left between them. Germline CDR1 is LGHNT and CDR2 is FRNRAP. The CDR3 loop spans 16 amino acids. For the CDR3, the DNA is TGTGCTAGTGGTTTGGTACTTGGGGCAGGGCATCAGCCCCAGCATTTT. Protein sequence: CASGLVLGAGHQPQHF.

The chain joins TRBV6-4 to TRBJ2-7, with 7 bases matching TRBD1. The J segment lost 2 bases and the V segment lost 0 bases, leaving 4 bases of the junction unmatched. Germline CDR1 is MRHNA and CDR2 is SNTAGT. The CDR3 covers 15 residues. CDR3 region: CASSDSDRTPYEQYF. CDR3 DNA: TGTGCCAGCAGTGACTCGGACAGGACCCCCTACGAGCAGTACTTC.

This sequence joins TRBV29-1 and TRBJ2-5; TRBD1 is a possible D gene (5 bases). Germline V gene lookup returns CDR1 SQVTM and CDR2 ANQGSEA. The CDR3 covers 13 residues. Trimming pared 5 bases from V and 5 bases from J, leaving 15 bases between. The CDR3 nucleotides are TGCAGCGTTTCGAAGCAGGGCCGGGAGACCCAGTACTTC. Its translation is CSVSKQGRETQYF.

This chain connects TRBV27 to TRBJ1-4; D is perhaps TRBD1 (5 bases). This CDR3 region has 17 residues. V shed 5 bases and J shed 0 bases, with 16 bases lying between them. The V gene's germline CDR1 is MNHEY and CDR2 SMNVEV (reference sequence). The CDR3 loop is CASSPYVGVSTNEKLFF. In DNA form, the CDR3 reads TGTGCCAGCAGTCCCTATGTAGGGGTTTCAACTAATGAAAAACTGTTTTTT.

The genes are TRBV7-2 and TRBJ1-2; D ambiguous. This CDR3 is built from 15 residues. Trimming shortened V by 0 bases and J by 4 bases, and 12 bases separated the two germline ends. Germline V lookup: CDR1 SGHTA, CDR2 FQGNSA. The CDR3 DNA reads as TGTGCCAGCAGCTTAGCTGGTGGGCCCGCCTATGGCTACACCTTC. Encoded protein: CASSLAGGPAYGYTF.

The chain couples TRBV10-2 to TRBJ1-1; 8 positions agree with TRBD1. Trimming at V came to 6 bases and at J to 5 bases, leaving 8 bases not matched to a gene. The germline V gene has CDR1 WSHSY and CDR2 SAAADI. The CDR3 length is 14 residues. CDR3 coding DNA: TGCGCCAGCAGCCCGACAGGGGAAGGGACTGAAGCTTTCTTT. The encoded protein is CASSPTGEGTEAFF.

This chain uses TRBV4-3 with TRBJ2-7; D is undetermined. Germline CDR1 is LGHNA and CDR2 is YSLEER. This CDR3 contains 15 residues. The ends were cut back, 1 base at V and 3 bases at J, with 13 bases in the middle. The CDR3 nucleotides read TGCGCCAGCAGCCAAGTGGCGGAAAATTACTACGAGCAGTACTTC. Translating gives CASSQVAENYYEQYF.

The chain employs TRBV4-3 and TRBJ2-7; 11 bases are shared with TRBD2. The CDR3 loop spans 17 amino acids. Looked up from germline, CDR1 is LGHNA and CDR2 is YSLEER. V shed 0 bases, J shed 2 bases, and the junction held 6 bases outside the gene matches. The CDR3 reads CASSQDRGTSGAYEQYF. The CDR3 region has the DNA TGCGCCAGCAGCCAAGATCGGGGGACTAGCGGTGCCTACGAGCAGTACTTC.

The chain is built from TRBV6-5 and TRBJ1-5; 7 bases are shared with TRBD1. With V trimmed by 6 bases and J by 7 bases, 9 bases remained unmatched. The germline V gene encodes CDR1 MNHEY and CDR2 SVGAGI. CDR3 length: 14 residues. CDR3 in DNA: TGTGCCAGCAGACAAACAGGGGAAGGGCAGCCCCAGCATTTT. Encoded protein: CASRQTGEGQPQHF.

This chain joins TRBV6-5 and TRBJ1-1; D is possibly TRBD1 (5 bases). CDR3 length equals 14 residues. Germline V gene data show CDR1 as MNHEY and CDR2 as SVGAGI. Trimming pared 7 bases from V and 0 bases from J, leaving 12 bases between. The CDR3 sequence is CASKMDNLNTEAFF. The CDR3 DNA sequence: TGTGCCAGCAAGATGGACAATTTGAACACTGAAGCTTTCTTT.

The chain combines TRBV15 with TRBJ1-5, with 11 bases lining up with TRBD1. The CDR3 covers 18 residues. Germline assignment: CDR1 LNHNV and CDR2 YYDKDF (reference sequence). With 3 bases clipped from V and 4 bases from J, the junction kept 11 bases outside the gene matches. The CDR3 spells CATSRGVGQGEVNQPQHF. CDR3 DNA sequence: TGTGCCACCAGCAGGGGGGTGGGACAGGGGGAAGTGAATCAGCCCCAGCATTTT.

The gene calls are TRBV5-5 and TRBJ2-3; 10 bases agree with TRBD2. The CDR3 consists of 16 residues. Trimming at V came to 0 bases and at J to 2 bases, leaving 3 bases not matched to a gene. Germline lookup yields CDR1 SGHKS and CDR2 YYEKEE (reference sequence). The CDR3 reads CASSLVLAGPTDTQYF. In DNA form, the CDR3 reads TGTGCCAGCAGCTTGGTACTAGCGGGACCCACAGATACGCAGTATTTT.

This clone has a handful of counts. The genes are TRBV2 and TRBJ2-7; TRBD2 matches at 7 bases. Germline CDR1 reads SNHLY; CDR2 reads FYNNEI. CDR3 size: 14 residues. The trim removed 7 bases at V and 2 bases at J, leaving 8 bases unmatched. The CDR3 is CASIPLAATYEQYF. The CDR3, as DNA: TGTGCCAGCATTCCGCTAGCGGCCACCTACGAGCAGTACTTC.

CDR3 sequence: CASSLVTSVETQYF. The CDR3 nucleotides are TGTGCCAGCAGCTTGGTGACTAGCGTGGAGACCCAGTACTTC. This chain links TRBV5-8 with TRBJ2-5; 8 bases line up with TRBD2. CDR3 length: 14 residues. Unmatched junction bases numbered 3, after V lost 0 bases and J lost 5 bases. Germline CDR1 reads SGHTS; CDR2 reads YDEGEE.

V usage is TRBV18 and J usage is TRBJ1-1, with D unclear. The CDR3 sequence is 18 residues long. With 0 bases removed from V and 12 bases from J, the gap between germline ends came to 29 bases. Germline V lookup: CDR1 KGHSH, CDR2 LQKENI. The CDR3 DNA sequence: TGTGCCAGCTCACCACCGGCCCTGTCCAACGGGGTGAATTCTGTAACTTTCTTT. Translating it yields CASSPPALSNGVNSVTFF. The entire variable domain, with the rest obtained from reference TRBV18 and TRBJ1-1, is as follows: NAGVMQNPRHLVRRRGQEARLRCSPMKGHSHVYWYRQLPEEGLKFMVYLQKENIIDESGMPKERFSAEFPKEGPSILRIQQVVRGDSAAYFCASSPPALSNGVNSVTFFGQGTRLTVV.

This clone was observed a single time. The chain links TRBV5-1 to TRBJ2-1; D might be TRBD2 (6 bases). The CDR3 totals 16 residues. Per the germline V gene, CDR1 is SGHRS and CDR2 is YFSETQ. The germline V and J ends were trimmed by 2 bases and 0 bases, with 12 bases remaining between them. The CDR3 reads CASSFSGASSYNEQFF. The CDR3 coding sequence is TGCGCCAGCAGCTTTAGCGGAGCCAGCTCCTACAATGAGCAGTTCTTC.

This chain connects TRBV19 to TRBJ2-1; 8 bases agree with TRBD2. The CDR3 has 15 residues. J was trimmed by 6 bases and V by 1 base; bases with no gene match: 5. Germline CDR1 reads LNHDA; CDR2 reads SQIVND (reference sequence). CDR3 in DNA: TGTGCCAGTAGTATAGCGCTAGCGGGTCTCAATGAGCAGTTCTTC. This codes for CASSIALAGLNEQFF.

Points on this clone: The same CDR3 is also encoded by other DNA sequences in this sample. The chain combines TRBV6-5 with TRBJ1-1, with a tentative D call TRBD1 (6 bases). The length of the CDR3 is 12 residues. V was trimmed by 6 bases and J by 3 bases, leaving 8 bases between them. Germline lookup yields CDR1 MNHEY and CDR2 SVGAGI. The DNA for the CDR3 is TGTGCCAGCAGGACAGGTGACACTGAAGCTTTCTTT. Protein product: CASRTGDTEAFF.

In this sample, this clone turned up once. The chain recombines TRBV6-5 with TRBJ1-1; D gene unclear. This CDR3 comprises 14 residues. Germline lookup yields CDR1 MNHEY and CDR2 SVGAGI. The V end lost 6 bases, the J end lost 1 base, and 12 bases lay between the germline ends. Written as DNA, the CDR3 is TGTGCCAGCAGAGCGGGGAGCACGAACACTGAAGCTTTCTTT. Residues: CASRAGSTNTEAFF.

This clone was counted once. The CDR3 reads CASSSHRWGSSYEQYF. As DNA, the CDR3 is TGTGCCAGCAGTTCCCATCGCTGGGGCAGCTCCTACGAGCAGTACTTC. The chain combines TRBV28 with TRBJ2-7, with D perhaps matching TRBD1 (5 bases). This CDR3 spans 16 amino acids. V dropped 4 bases and J dropped 0 bases, with 16 bases sitting between them. Germline V gene lookup returns CDR1 MDHEN and CDR2 SYDVKM.

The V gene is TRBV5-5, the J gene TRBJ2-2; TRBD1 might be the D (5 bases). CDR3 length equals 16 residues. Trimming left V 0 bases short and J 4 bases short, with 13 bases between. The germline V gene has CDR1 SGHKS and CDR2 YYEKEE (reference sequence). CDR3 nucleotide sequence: TGTGCCAGCAGCTTGGTCACAGGTCCTGGCACCGGGGAGCTGTTTTTT. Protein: CASSLVTGPGTGELFF. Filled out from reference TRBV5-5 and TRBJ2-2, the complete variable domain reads DAGVTQSPTHLIKTRGQQVTLRCSPISGHKSVSWYQQVLGQGPQFIFQYYEKEERGRGNFPDRFSARQFPNYSSELNVNALLLGDSALYLCASSLVTGPGTGELFFGEGSRLTVL.